The 9 T cell receptor beta chains below come from one sample, sequenced in a study of T-cell reconstitution after alpha-beta-depleted transplantation in children (dated by TCRdb to between 2015 and 2016). Libraries were built with PCR. Instrument on record: Illumina HiSeq 2500. Molecular barcoding was employed in the preparation of TCR libraries, with unique molecular identifiers being used to normalize TCRbeta repertoire quantification. TCRdb ran its own pipeline on the public reads, namely fastp trimming at Q25 and MiXCR clone calling, and kept in-frame beta chains. Every entry covers one CDR3 protein and lists the most common genes and DNA from its rows. Counted in this sample were roughly 570,000 distinct CDR3 sequences; 25% to 30% of them appeared once. The ten largest clones represent 35% to 40% of the sample. Sample treatment or condition, as interpreted from the label and publication: allogeneic hematopoietic cell transplantation with graft depleted of TCRalphabeta T cells and CD19 B cells.

The material sequenced was PBMCs, taken before TCRalphabeta/CD19-depleted stem cell transplant. The receptors were gathered from a boy under two years old with Wiskott-Aldrich syndrome, due to receive a stem cell transplant.

In this sample, this clonotype turned up a few times. This chain connects TRBV15 to TRBJ2-1; D call uncertain. CDR3 size: 13 residues. Trimming stripped 6 bases from V and 7 bases from J, with 13 bases between. Germline lookup yields CDR1 LNHNV and CDR2 YYDKDF (reference sequence). The DNA of the CDR3 is TGTGCCACCAGTCGGTTTGGGATGAATGAGCAGTTCTTC. Translated, it gives CATSRFGMNEQFF.

This chain connects TRBV6-1 to TRBJ1-6, with D perhaps matching TRBD1 (5 bases). This CDR3 is 15 amino acids long. Trimming left V 11 bases short and J 4 bases short, with 18 bases between. CDR1 is MNHNS and CDR2 is SASEGT in the germline V gene. CDR3: CAAKDPGLYNSPLHF. The DNA of the CDR3 is TGTGCCGCAAAGGATCCGGGACTGTATAATTCACCCCTCCACTTT.

V gene TRBV5-1 combines with J gene TRBJ1-1; D remains unclear. Between the trimmed V and J ends, which lost 2 bases and 4 bases, there was a span of 9 bases. The CDR3 spans 13 residues. Germline CDR1 and CDR2: SGHRS and YFSETQ. The CDR3 DNA is TGCGCCAGCAGCTTCGGGGAGGCCACTGAAGCTTTCTTT. Translating gives CASSFGEATEAFF.

The chain carries TRBV15 and TRBJ2-2; no firm D call. The V end lost 4 bases, the J end lost 1 base, and 7 bases lay between the germline ends. The CDR3 totals 14 residues. Germline values: CDR1 LNHNV, CDR2 YYDKDF (reference sequence). This chain's CDR3 is CATSKHKNTGELFF. CDR3 bases: TGTGCCACCAGCAAACACAAGAACACCGGGGAGCTGTTTTTT.

This chain joins TRBV5-1 and TRBJ2-3, with 8 bases lining up with TRBD2. This CDR3 is built from 14 residues. Unmatched junction bases numbered 2, after V lost 2 bases and J lost 3 bases. Germline-derived CDR1 and CDR2 are SGHRS and YFSETQ. The CDR3 loop is CASSLERETDTQYF. CDR3 coding DNA: TGCGCCAGCAGCTTAGAGCGGGAGACAGATACGCAGTATTTT.

The chain uses TRBV3-1 and TRBJ1-5; no clear D. Trimming removed 1 base at V and 1 base at J, with 5 bases between. CDR3 size: 14 residues. CDR1 is LGHDT, CDR2 YNNKEL, per germline (reference sequence). Here the CDR3 reads CASSQVGSNQPQHF. The CDR3 nucleotides read TGTGCCAGCAGCCAAGTGGGGAGCAATCAGCCCCAGCATTTT.

The chain links TRBV9 to TRBJ2-1; 11 bases map to TRBD2. The CDR3 has 16 residues. From germline, CDR1 is SGDLS and CDR2 YYNGEE. V gave up 3 bases and J gave up 6 bases; unmatched junction bases: 8. CDR3 region: CASSAPGLAEINEQFF. CDR3 in DNA: TGTGCCAGCAGCGCTCCGGGACTAGCGGAAATCAATGAGCAGTTCTTC.

The chain recombines TRBV11-1 with TRBJ2-1, with TRBD2 identical over 13 bases. Germline V gene data show CDR1 as SGHAT and CDR2 as FQDESV (reference sequence). This CDR3 is built from 19 residues. V was pared by 5 bases and J by 6 bases, with 16 bases of the junction left unmatched. The CDR3 is CASSPLTSGRSPHPNEQFF. CDR3 in DNA: TGTGCCAGCAGCCCTTTGACTAGCGGGAGGTCCCCTCACCCCAATGAGCAGTTCTTC.

Remarks on this clonotype: Being one base from a much bigger clone, this may be a read error. The rearrangement joins TRBV5-6 to TRBJ2-3, with D perhaps matching TRBD2 (5 bases). This CDR3 contains 13 residues. Trimming pared 4 bases from V and 1 base from J, leaving 7 bases between. Germline V gives CDR1 SGHDT, CDR2 YYEEEE. The chain's CDR3 is CASSRAGTDTQYF. CDR3 coding DNA: TGTGCCAGCAGCCGAGCGGGCACAGATACGCAGTATTTT.